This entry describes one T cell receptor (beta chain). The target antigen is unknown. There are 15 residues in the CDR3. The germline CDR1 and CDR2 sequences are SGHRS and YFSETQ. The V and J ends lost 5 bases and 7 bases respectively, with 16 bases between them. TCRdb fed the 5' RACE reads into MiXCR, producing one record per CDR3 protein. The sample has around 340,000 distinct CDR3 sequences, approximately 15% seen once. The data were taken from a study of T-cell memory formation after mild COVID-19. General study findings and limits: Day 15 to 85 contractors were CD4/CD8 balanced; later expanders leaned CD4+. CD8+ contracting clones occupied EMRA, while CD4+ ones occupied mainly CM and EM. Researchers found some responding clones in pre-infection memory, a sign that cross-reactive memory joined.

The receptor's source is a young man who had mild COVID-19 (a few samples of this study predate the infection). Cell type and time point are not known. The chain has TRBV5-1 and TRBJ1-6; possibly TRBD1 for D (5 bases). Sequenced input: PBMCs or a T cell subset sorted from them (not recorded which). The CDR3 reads CASSQTLQGNSPLHF. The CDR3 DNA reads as TGCGCCAGCAGTCAGACTCTTCAGGGAAATTCACCCCTCCACTTT.